This TCR beta chain was recorded in a study of T cell responses to AZD1222 COVID-19 vaccine. Using immunoSEQ multiplex PCR, the repertoire was profiled, and TCRdb retains in-frame clones only, with some absent. This table has 90,000 or so clones, about 89% appearing once. This CDR3 contains 15 residues. Between the trimmed V and J ends, which lost 1 base and 5 bases, there was a span of 12 bases. Germline-derived CDR1 and CDR2 are SGDLS and YYNGEE. For this clone: Its target is unknown.

Whole-study findings and limits: Vaccine-associated CD4 TCRs spanned spike, dominant at 160-218 and 743-854. Spike-specific TCR breadth and depth were elevated following two AZD1222 doses. All repertoire sampling was performed exclusively after the peak T cell response.

This clonotype was sampled from an adult in good health. This specimen was peripheral blood, taken on day 0 of AZD1222 vaccination. V gene TRBV9 combines with J gene TRBJ1-4; tentatively, D is TRBD1 (5 bases). The CDR3 sequence: CASSVNGASNEKLFF. DNA of the CDR3: TGTGCCAGCAGCGTAAACGGGGCATCGAATGAAAAACTGTTTTTT.